The entry below gives a single TCR beta chain sequence along with its context. The target antigen is unknown. TCRdb passed the 5' RACE reads through MiXCR, listing each CDR3 protein once. The sample includes approximately 400,000 distinct CDR3 sequences, more than 25% of them seen just once. The V end lost 8 bases, the J end lost 0 bases, and 11 bases lay between the germline ends. The V gene's germline CDR1 is ENHRY and CDR2 SYGVKD. This CDR3 spans 15 amino acids. This specimen comes from a study of CD8 T cells in ankylosing spondylitis. Findings of the study overall: Eight or nine highly homologous variants formed a TCR beta motif that appeared characteristic of ankylosing spondylitis blood.

The V and J genes are TRBV10-3 and TRBJ2-6; D is perhaps TRBD1 or TRBD2 (5 bases each). The source of this sequence is a male donor with ankylosing spondylitis. Sample: blood, either unsorted or a sorted T cell fraction (not recorded which). The CDR3 sequence: CAIGGENSGANVLTF. CDR3 sequence (DNA): TGTGCCATCGGGGGAGAAAACTCTGGGGCCAACGTCCTGACTTTC.